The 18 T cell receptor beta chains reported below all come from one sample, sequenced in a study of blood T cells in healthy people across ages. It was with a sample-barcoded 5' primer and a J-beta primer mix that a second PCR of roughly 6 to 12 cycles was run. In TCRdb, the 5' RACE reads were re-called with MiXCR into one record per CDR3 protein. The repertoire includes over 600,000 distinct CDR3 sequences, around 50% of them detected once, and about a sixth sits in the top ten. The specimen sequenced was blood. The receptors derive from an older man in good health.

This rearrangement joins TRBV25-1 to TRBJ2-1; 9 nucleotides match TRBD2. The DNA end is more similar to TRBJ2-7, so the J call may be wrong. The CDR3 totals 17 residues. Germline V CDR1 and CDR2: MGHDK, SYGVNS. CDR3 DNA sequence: TGTGCCAGCAGTGACGCGGGACTAGCTAGCTCCTACAATGAGCAGTACTTC. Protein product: CASSDAGLASSYNEQYF.

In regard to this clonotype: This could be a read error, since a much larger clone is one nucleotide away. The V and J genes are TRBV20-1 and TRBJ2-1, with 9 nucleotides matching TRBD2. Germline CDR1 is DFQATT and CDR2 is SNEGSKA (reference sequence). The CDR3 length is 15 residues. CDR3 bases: TGCAGTGCCATAGGCCCTAGCGGGGCCTACAAGGAGCAGTTCTTC. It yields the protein CSAIGPSGAYKEQFF.

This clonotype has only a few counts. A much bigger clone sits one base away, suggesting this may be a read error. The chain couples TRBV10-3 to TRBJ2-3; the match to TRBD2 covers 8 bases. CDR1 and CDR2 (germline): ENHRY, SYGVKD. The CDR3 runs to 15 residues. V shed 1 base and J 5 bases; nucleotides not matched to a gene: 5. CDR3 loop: CAISEYRAGEDTQYF. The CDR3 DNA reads TGTGCCATCAGTGAGTACCGAGCGGGAGAAGATACGCAGTATTTT.

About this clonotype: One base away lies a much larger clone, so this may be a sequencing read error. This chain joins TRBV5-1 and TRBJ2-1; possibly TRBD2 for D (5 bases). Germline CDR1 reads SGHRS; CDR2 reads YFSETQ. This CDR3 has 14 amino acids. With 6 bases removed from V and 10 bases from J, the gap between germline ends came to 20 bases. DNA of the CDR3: TGCGCCAGCAAAGTCCAGCCAGACTACTACGAGCAGTTCTTC. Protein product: CASKVQPDYYEQFF.

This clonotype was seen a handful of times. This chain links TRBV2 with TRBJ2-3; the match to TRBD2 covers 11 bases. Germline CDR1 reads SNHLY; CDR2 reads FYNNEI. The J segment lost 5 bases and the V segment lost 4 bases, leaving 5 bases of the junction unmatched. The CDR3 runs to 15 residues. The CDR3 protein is CASSALAGVGDTQYF. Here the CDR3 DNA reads TGTGCCAGCAGTGCACTAGCGGGAGTCGGAGATACGCAGTATTTT. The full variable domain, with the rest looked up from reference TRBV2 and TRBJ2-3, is EPEVTQTPSHQVTQMGQEVILRCVPISNHLYFYWYRQILGQKVEFLVSFYNNEISEKSEIFDDQFSVERPDGSNFTLKIRSTKLEDSAMYFCASSALAGVGDTQYFGPGTRLTVL.

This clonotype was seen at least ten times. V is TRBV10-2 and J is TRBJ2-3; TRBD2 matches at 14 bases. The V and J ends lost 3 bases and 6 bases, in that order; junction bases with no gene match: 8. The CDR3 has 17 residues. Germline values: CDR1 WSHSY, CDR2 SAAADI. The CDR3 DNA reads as TGCGCCAGCAGTGATATGGGACTAGCGGGAGAGGGGGATACGCAGTATTTT. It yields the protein CASSDMGLAGEGDTQYF.

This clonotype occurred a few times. CDR3 nucleotide sequence: TGTGCCAGCTCACCGGACAGGGGGCAAAGAGATACGCAGTATTTT. Its translation: CASSPDRGQRDTQYF. V gene TRBV18 combines with J gene TRBJ2-3; 11 bases match TRBD1. V trimming: 3 bases; J trimming: 5 bases; junction bases outside the gene matches: 4. The CDR3 has 15 amino acids. CDR1 is KGHSH, CDR2 LQKENI, per germline.

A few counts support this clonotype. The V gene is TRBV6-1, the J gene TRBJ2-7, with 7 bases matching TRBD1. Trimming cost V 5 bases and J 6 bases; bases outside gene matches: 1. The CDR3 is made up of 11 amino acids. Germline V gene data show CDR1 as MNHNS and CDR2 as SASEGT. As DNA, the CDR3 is TGTGCCAGCAGTTACAGGGGCGAGCAGTACTTC. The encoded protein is CASSYRGEQYF.

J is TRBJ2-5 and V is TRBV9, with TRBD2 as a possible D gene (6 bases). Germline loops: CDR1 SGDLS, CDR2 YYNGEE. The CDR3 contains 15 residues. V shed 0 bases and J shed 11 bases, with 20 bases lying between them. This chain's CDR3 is CASSVGAGTYNEQYF. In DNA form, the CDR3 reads TGTGCCAGCAGCGTAGGGGCGGGAACTTACAATGAGCAGTACTTC.

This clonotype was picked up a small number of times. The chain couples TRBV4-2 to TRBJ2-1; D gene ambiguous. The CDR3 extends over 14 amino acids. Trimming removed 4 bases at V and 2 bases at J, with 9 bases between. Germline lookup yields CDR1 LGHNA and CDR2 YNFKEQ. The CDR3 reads CASSPPRAYNEQFF. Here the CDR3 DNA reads TGTGCCAGCAGCCCCCCACGGGCCTACAATGAGCAGTTCTTC.

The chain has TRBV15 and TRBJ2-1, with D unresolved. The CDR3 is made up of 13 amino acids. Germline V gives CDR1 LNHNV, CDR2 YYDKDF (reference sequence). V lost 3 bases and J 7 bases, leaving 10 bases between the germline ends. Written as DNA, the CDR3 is TGTGCCACCAGCAGCGGGCTTGTGAATGAGCAGTTCTTC. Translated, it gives CATSSGLVNEQFF.

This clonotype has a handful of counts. The CDR3 sequence: CASSRTGTGGSEQYF. The DNA of the CDR3 is TGTGCCAGCAGCAGGACCGGGACAGGGGGCAGCGAGCAGTACTTC. The rearrangement joins TRBV7-2 to TRBJ2-7; 12 bases fit TRBD1. Germline trimming cut 5 bases from V and 6 bases from J; bases unmatched to any gene: 8. The germline CDR1 and CDR2 sequences are SGHTA and FQGNSA. The CDR3 extends over 15 amino acids.

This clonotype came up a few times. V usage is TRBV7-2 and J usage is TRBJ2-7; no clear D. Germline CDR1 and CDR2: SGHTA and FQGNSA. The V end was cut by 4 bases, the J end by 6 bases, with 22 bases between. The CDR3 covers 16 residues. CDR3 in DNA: TGTGCCAGCAGCTCCCTAGAAAATGCCCTAAAGGGCGAGCAGTACTTC. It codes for CASSSLENALKGEQYF.

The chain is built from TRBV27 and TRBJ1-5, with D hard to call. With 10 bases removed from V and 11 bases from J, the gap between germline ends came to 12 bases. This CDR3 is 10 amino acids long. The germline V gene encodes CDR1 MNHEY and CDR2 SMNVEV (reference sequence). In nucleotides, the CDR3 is TGTGCCAATGAAGTTACAGCCCAGCATTTT. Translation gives CANEVTAQHF.

CDR3 in amino acids: CASSESGLAGIGSYNEQFF. The DNA for the CDR3 is TGTGCCAGCAGTGAATCTGGACTAGCGGGAATTGGCTCCTACAATGAGCAGTTCTTC. V and J are TRBV25-1 and TRBJ2-1; TRBD2 matches at 12 bases. CDR1 is MGHDK, CDR2 SYGVNS, per germline. The junction had 7 bases not matched to a gene; V was cut back by 1 base and J by 0 bases. This CDR3 is 19 amino acids long.

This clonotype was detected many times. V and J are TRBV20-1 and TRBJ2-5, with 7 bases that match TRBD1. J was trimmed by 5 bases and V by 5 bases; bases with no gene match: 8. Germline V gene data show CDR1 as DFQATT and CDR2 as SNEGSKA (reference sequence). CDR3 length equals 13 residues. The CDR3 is CSAPDRSGETQYF. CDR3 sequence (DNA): TGCAGTGCTCCGGACAGGTCAGGGGAGACCCAGTACTTC.

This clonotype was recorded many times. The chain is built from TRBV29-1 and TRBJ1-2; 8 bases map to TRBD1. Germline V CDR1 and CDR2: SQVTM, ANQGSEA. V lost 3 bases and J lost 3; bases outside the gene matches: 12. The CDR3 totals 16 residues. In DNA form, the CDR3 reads TGCAGCGTTGATTCGAAGCAGGGGGCGAGGGACTATGGCTACACCTTC. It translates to CSVDSKQGARDYGYTF.

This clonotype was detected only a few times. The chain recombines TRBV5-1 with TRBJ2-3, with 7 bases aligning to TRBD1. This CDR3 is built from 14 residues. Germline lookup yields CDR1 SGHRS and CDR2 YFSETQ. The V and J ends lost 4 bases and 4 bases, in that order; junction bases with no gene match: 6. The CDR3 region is CASSNTQGPDTQYF. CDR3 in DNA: TGCGCCAGCAGCAACACACAGGGGCCAGATACGCAGTATTTT.